This entry features one T cell receptor (beta chain) sequence. The target antigen is unknown. Germline assignment: CDR1 MNHEY and CDR2 SVGAGI. V lost 3 bases to trimming and J lost 2 bases, with 11 bases between them. CDR3 size: 14 residues. This entry comes from a study of monozygotic twins with cystic fibrosis. Whole-study context: With roughly 16 PCR cycles, barcoded libraries came from around 3 micrograms of fragmented DNA. Study-wide points: The repertoire was suggested to be naive-dominated, clonality median approximately 0.009. Monozygotic CF twin pairs shared significantly more nucleotide-identical clonotypes than unrelated CF individuals did. V usage most resembled the co-twin in 13 of 16 pairs.

Assay used: immunoSEQ multiplex PCR; TCRdb lists only in-frame clones, some missing. The sample holds approximately 33,000 clones; nearly 85% are singletons and the top ten take under 2%. The specimen sequenced was blood. V is TRBV6-5 and J is TRBJ2-7, with D possibly being TRBD1 (6 bases). The sequence was obtained from a girl aged 2-10 years with cystic fibrosis. DNA for the CDR3: TGTGCCAGCAGTTATAAGACAGGACCCTACGAGCAGTACTTC. Its translation: CASSYKTGPYEQYF.